The TCR beta chain described here comes from a study of molecular identifiers for immune sequencing clone quantification. Study findings and constraints: Barcode sharing among identical TCR molecules could make large clones appear smaller.

Trimming removed 1 base from V and 4 bases from J; junction bases left unmatched: 3. CDR3 length equals 15 residues. From germline, CDR1 is MNHEY and CDR2 SVGEGT. Each CDR3 protein gets one entry after TCRdb re-called the PCR reads with MiXCR. The sample has some 89,000 distinct CDR3 sequences, roughly a quarter seen once; the top ten hold roughly 0.94%. About this clonotype: Antigen specificity is unknown.

Using 10%, 30% or 50% RNA, naive CD8 libraries were derived from around 20,000 to 1,000,000 sorted cells. J is TRBJ2-2 and V is TRBV6-2 or TRBV6-3; 7 nucleotides match TRBD2. Sequencing was performed on naive CD8+ T cells from blood, with Jurkat cell RNA spiked in. The subset was: FACS-sorted CD8+CD4-CCR7+CD45RA+ naive T cells. This TCR was recovered from a human donor in good health. Some libraries in this study had Jurkat cell RNA spiked in. The CDR3 region has the DNA TGTGCCAGCAGTTACTTCCCGGGGGGCACCGGGGAGCTGTTTTTT. This gives the protein CASSYFPGGTGELFF.